A single T cell receptor beta chain is shown here with its context. In its sample, this clonotype was seen once. There is no known antigen for this receptor. No per-base quality is available; no much larger clone lies one base away. These data are taken from a study of identical twins (dated by TCRdb to about 2016). About the study as a whole: To test whether fetal clonotypes persist, this study deep-sequenced TCR alpha and beta repertoires from monozygotic twins, from unrelated adults of various ages, and from cord blood. To rule out contamination, the twin experiments were replicated at different times with different library preparation protocols. Overall study outcomes, separate from this receptor: Compared with coincidental sharing between unrelated individuals, out-of-frame TCR alpha sequences shared between twins showed an excess of sequences with low generation probability. Excess twin sharing in beta out-of-frame sequences was weaker because fewer shared sequences lowered the signal-to-noise ratio. Fewer insertions were carried by abundant cord blood beta clonotypes; a weaker similar trend was observed in young adult naive repertoires, while no such trend was observed in memory repertoires. Recombination models systematically underestimated out-of-frame TCR alpha sharing in monozygotic twins but agreed with sharing between unrelated individuals. Zero-insertion analyses could be partly confounded by invariant T cells such as MAIT and iNKT, though diverse VJ usage argued against such confounding for most clonotypes. Because the same donors could not be followed over many years, conclusions were based on cross-sectional statistical analysis.

The germline V gene (reference sequence) sets CDR1 to SEHNR and CDR2 to FQNEAQ. The CDR3 sequence holds 16 residues, the cysteine and phenylalanine included. The kept DNA is CDR3 alone, 48 bases in frame from the first base. V trim: 5 bases; J trim: 4 bases; unmatched bases: 8. Every donor in the study was a healthy Caucasian. The library was generated by 5' RACE. Sequencing took place on an Illumina HiSeq 2000. A universal primer binding site was introduced by template switching, and a unique molecular identifier was present in the final cDNA, enabling accurate counting of TCR cDNA molecules. Specific primers in the conserved constant-segment region were used to synthesize first-strand cDNA for the TCR alpha and beta chains. To control for contamination, every cDNA library carried two barcodes: a SMART-Mk sample barcode plus Illumina barcodes. TruSeq adapter sequences, together with Illumina sample barcodes, were added in two successive PCR steps. The TCR alpha and beta cDNA libraries were sequenced on the Illumina HiSeq platform using custom primers. The paper's data handling went like this. Raw reads were processed with MiGEC to extract unique molecular identifiers, and MiXCR was used to determine CDR3 positions. Recombination models were inferred per individual with the repgenHMM and IGoR tools using an EM algorithm. The analysis of shared clonotypes was done with the tcR package in R, with sharing normalized by the product of cloneset sizes. To study raw recombination without the effects of thymic and clonal selection, out-of-frame nonproductive sequences were analyzed. TCRdb ran its own pipeline on the public reads, namely fastp trimming at Q25 and MiXCR clone calling, and kept in-frame beta chains. For every CDR3 protein sequence, its rows merge into one entry that carries the most common genes and DNA. In this record, the V and J calls reflect TCRdb's handling and not the investigators' own analysis. This sample gives 1.5 million to 2 million distinct CDR3 sequences in total; more than 30% of them show up just once. The ten largest clones capture about 0.27% of the sample.

The specimen sequenced was cord blood. The chain employs TRBV7-9 and TRBJ1-4, with TRBD1 matching 9 junction bases. The clonotype comes from a newborn girl in good health. The DNA reads as follows: TGTGCCAGCAGCCTGCCAGGGACAGGGTTTAATGAAAAACTGTTTTTT. This yields the protein CASSLPGTGFNEKLFF.